The rows below give T cell receptor beta chains drawn from one sample of a study of Ad26.COV2.S vaccination and SARS-CoV-2 variants. Using immunoSEQ multiplex PCR, the repertoire was profiled, and TCRdb retains in-frame clones only, with some absent. Here the sample spans some 480,000 clones, about 83% being singletons. The sample in question was peripheral blood, obtained in a trial of Ad26.COV2.S vaccine versus placebo. The receptors come from a person between 18 and 65 years old who received the Ad26.COV2.S COVID-19 vaccine or a placebo. The CDR3 runs from the conserved cysteine through the conserved F or W. A D gene is named only where the DNA matches it firmly. Only part of the rows carry a size: once, few, many, or a class if the clone is expanded.

J	V	D	size	DNA	CDR3
TRBJ2-3	TRBV24-1	.	once	TGTGCCACCGGCTTGGGAGGCACAGATACGCAGTATTTT	CATGLGGTDTQYF
TRBJ2-1	TRBV7-2	TRBD2	.	TGTGCCAGCACCTGGTTTAGCGGGGGGAACAATGAGCAGTTCTTC	CASTWFSGGNNEQFF
TRBJ2-5	TRBV3-1/TRBV3-2	TRBD2	.	TGTGCCAGCAGCCCCGGGACTAGCGGGAGTTGGGAGACCCAGTACTTC	CASSPGTSGSWETQYF
TRBJ1-5	TRBV30	TRBD1	.	TGTGCCTGCTCTACCGGGACAGGGAATCAGCCCCAGCATTTT	CACSTGTGNQPQHF
TRBJ1-2	TRBV14	TRBD1	.	TGTGCCAGCAGCCTACTGGGACAGGGGCAAGCTAACTATGGCTACACCTTC	CASSLLGQGQANYGYTF
TRBJ1-5	TRBV10-2	TRBD1	.	TGCGCCAGCAGTGAGCTGACAGGGAGCAATCAGCCCCAGCATTTT	CASSELTGSNQPQHF
TRBJ2-5	TRBV29-1	.	.	TGCAGCGTTAAGGGGGGGAGTGAGACCCAGTACTTC	CSVKGGSETQYF
TRBJ2-7	TRBV4-3	TRBD2	.	TGCGCCAGCAGCCAAGATTTCCCTAGCGGGATCTACGAGCAGTACTTC	CASSQDFPSGIYEQYF
TRBJ1-1	TRBV2	.	.	TGTGCCAGCAGTGCGGAGGGGTACACTGAAGCTTTCTTT	CASSAEGYTEAFF
TRBJ2-7	TRBV6-6	.	few	TGTGCCAGCAGTTATAGTAGGAGCTACGAGCAGTACTTC	CASSYSRSYEQYF
TRBJ2-3	TRBV19	.	.	TGTGCCAGTAGCCAAAGGAGGGGGGATACGCAGTATTTT	CASSQRRGDTQYF
TRBJ1-6	TRBV7-9	.	.	TGTGCCAGCAGCTTAGGAGCTGACGGTTCACCCCTCCACTTT	CASSLGADGSPLHF
TRBJ2-2	TRBV28	TRBD1	.	TGTGCCAGCATTCGTCAGGGGGTTACCGGCGGGGAGCTGTTTTTT	CASIRQGVTGGELFF
TRBJ1-1	TRBV3-1/TRBV3-2	TRBD1	.	TGTGCCAGCAGCCAACGTGGGACAGGGACCACTGAAGCTTTCTTT	CASSQRGTGTTEAFF
TRBJ2-7	TRBV19	TRBD2	.	TGTGCCAGTAGTCCTAGCGGGAATAGCTACGAGCAGTACTTC	CASSPSGNSYEQYF
TRBJ2-1	TRBV7-2	.	.	TGTGCCAGCAGCTTAGTTAGTACCTACAATGAGCAGTTCTTC	CASSLVSTYNEQFF
TRBJ2-2	TRBV5-1	TRBD1	.	TGCGCCAGCAGCACTGACAGGGTCAGCGGGGAGCTGTTTTTT	CASSTDRVSGELFF
TRBJ1-2	TRBV28	.	.	TGTGAGGCCGGATCAAACTATGGCTACACCTTC	CEAGSNYGYTF
TRBJ2-1	TRBV5-4	.	.	TGTGCCAGCAGCTTGGGGCAGGGCCAGCAGTTCTTC	CASSLGQGQQFF
TRBJ2-1	TRBV30	.	.	TGTGCCTGGAGTGTAGGCCAGAACAATGAGCAGTTCTTC	CAWSVGQNNEQFF
TRBJ1-1	TRBV5-1	.	once	TGCGCCAGCAGCTTAGCCGCCGGGGCCAAGACCGCTAACACTGAAGCTTTCTTT	CASSLAAGAKTANTEAFF
TRBJ2-7	TRBV6-5	.	.	TGTGCCAGCAGGGTAACAGGGCGCCGCTACTACGAGCAGTACTTC	CASRVTGRRYYEQYF
TRBJ1-3	TRBV18	.	.	TGTGCCAGCTCACCGACTCCTTACTCTGGAAACACCATATATTTT	CASSPTPYSGNTIYF
TRBJ2-1	TRBV28	.	.	TGTGCCAGCAGACTAGCAGGGGTCAGGCAGTACAATGAGCAGTTCTTC	CASRLAGVRQYNEQFF
TRBJ2-7	TRBV5-1	.	.	TGCGCCAGCAGCTTGGAGGGTTTGATCTACGAGCAGTACTTC	CASSLEGLIYEQYF
TRBJ1-5	TRBV30	TRBD1	.	TGTGCCTGGAGGACAGGGGTAGGTCAGCCCCAGCATTTT	CAWRTGVGQPQHF
TRBJ2-1	TRBV5-1	TRBD2	.	TGCGCCAGCAGCTTAACGCGACTAGCTATCTATGAGCAGTTCTTC	CASSLTRLAIYEQFF
TRBJ1-1	TRBV7-8	TRBD1	.	TGTGCCAGCAGCTTCCTACAGGGGTTTAACACTGAAGCTTTCTTT	CASSFLQGFNTEAFF
TRBJ1-2	TRBV19	TRBD1	.	TGTGCCAGTGGACAGGGGGCGGGCTACACCTTC	CASGQGAGYTF
TRBJ1-3	TRBV9	.	.	TGTGCCAGCAGCGTAGGGAGTTGGGCTGGAAACACCATATATTTT	CASSVGSWAGNTIYF
TRBJ2-7	TRBV6-5	.	.	TGTGCCAGCAGTTACTTAGACGGGGCCGCCTACGAGCAGTACTTC	CASSYLDGAAYEQYF
TRBJ2-7	TRBV4-3	.	.	TGCGCCAGCAGCCAAGATGGCCCTGGGGACGAGCAGTACTTC	CASSQDGPGDEQYF
TRBJ2-7	TRBV30	TRBD2	once	TGTGCCTGGAGTCCCGGACTAGCGGGAACCTACGAGCAGTACTTC	CAWSPGLAGTYEQYF
TRBJ1-2	TRBV25-1	.	.	TGTGCCAGCAGCGGCCAGAACTATGGCTACACCTTC	CASSGQNYGYTF
TRBJ2-1	TRBV10-1	.	.	TGCGCCAGCCGAAGCCGGGTTTTCTCTTTTCGCCCCAATGAGCAGTTCTTC	CASRSRVFSFRPNEQFF
TRBJ2-1	TRBV18	.	.	TGTGCCAGCTCCGACGGAGGGGGGTCCTACAATGAGCAGTTCTTC	CASSDGGGSYNEQFF
TRBJ1-6	TRBV7-9	.	.	TGTGCCAGCAGCTTAGCTTCGTTTAATTCACCCCTCCACTTT	CASSLASFNSPLHF
TRBJ2-7	TRBV27	.	once	TGTGCCAGCAGTTTACTCAGTCCAAGATACGAGCAGTACTTC	CASSLLSPRYEQYF
TRBJ2-7	TRBV28	TRBD2	.	TGTGCCAGCAGTGTCAATAGCGGGAGGACCTACGAGCAGTACTTC	CASSVNSGRTYEQYF
TRBJ2-1	TRBV15	TRBD1	.	TGTGCCACCAGATCTGACAGGGTTCAGTTCTTC	CATRSDRVQFF
TRBJ1-2	TRBV5-5	.	many	TGTGCCAGCAGCGCCCAGGGGATCGGCGGCTACACCTTC	CASSAQGIGGYTF
TRBJ1-2	TRBV6-1	.	.	TGTGCCAGCAGTGAACGGTTTGGACAGTTTCTGCCCACGGGCTACACCTTC	CASSERFGQFLPTGYTF
TRBJ2-1	TRBV27	TRBD2	.	TGTGCCAGCAGCCGGACTAGCGGGAGCAGTGAGCAGTTCTTC	CASSRTSGSSEQFF
TRBJ1-6	TRBV27	.	.	TGTGCCAGCAGTATTCAGGGAGGACCCCTCCACTTT	CASSIQGGPLHF
TRBJ1-2	TRBV18	.	.	TGTGCCAGCTCACCCAAGGAAGCCGTCTATGGCTACACCTTC	CASSPKEAVYGYTF